Detailed here is one T cell receptor beta chain. The CDR3 contains 16 residues. V lost 4 bases and J lost 0, with 16 bases in between. Germline lookup yields CDR1 SGHDT and CDR2 YYEEEE. The data are from a study of shared T cell receptors in the human thymus. Generated by immunoSEQ multiplex PCR, the TCRdb table keeps only in-frame clones and is missing some. The repertoire holds 700,000 or so clones, with 70% to 90% as singletons. This sample also appeared in a second study, on human thymus T cells. That source adds: Thymus specimens were resections from corrective heart surgery. In thymic and blood repertoires alike, V and J usage looked biased. What related research reported was that thymic repertoires overlapped highly among unrelated individuals.

The clonotype originates from a girl under three years old with a congenital heart defect. Sequenced input: thymocytes. This chain uses TRBV5-6 with TRBJ1-1; D perhaps matches TRBD1 (5 bases). The CDR3 nucleotides are TGTGCCAGCAGCGCGGGGCGGCAGGGTCTGAACACTGAAGCTTTCTTT. Encoded protein: CASSAGRQGLNTEAFF.